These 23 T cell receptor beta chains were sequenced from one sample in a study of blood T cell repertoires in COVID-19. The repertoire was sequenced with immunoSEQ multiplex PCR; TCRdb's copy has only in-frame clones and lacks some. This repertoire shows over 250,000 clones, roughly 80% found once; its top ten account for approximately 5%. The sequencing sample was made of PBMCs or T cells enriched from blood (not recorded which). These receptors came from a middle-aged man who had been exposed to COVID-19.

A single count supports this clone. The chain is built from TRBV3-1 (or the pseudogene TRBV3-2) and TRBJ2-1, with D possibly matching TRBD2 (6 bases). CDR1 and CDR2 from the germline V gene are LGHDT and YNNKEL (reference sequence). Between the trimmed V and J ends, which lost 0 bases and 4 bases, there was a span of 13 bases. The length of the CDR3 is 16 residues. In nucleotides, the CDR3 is TGTGCCAGCAGCCAAGATTTACCAGGAGGGTACAATGAGCAGTTCTTC. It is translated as CASSQDLPGGYNEQFF.

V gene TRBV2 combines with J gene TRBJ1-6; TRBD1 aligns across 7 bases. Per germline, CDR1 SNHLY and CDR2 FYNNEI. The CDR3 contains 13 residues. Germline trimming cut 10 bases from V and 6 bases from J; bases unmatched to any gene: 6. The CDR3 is CATVRDSNSPLHF. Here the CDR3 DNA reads TGTGCCACCGTCCGGGACAGTAATTCACCCCTCCACTTT. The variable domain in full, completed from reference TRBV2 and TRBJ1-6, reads EPEVTQTPSHQVTQMGQEVILRCVPISNHLYFYWYRQILGQKVEFLVSFYNNEISEKSEIFDDQFSVERPDGSNFTLKIRSTKLEDSAMYFCATVRDSNSPLHFGNGTRLTVT.

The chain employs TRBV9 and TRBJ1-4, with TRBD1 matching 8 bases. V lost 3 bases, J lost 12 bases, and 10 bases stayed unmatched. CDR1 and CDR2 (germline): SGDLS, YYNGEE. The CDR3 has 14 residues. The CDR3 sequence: CASSGTGRLVELFF. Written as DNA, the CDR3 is TGTGCCAGCAGCGGGACAGGGAGACTAGTAGAACTGTTTTTT.

CDR3 nucleotide sequence: TGTGCCAGCAGCTTGTGGGGGGTTGGCACTGAAGCTTTCTTT. It is translated as CASSLWGVGTEAFF. This chain connects TRBV5-5 to TRBJ1-1; tentative D call: TRBD1 (5 bases). V was pared by 1 base and J by 4 bases, with 11 bases between. Germline V gives CDR1 SGHKS, CDR2 YYEKEE (reference sequence). The CDR3 extends over 14 amino acids.

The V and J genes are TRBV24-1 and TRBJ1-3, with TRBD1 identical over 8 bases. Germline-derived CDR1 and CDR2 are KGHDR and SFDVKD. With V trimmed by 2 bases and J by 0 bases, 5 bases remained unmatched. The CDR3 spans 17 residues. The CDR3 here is CATSDSPGTGSGNTIYF. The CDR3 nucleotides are TGTGCCACCAGTGATTCACCCGGGACAGGCTCTGGAAACACCATATATTTT.

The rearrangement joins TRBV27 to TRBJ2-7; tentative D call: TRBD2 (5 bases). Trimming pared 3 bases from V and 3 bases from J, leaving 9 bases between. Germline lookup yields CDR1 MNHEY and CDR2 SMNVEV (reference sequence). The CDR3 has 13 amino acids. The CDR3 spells CASSLDGNYEQYF. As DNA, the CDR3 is TGTGCCAGCAGTTTGGACGGGAACTACGAGCAGTACTTC.

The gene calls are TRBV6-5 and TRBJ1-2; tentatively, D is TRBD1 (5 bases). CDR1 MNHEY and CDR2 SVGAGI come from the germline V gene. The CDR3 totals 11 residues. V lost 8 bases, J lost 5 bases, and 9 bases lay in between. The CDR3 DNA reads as TGTGCCAGCTCAGGGTCATATGGCTACACCTTC. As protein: CASSGSYGYTF.

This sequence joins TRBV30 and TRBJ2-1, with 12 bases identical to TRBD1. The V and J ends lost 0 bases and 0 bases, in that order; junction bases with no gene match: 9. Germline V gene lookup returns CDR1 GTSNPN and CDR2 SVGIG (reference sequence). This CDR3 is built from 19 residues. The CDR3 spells CAWSVPGQGAANSYNEQFF. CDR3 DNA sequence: TGTGCCTGGAGTGTCCCGGGACAGGGGGCGGCCAACTCCTACAATGAGCAGTTCTTC.

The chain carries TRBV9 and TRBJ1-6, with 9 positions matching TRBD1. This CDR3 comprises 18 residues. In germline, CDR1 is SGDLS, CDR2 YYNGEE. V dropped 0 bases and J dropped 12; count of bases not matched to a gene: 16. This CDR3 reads CASSVGDRALRADKPLHF. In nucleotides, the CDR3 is TGTGCCAGCAGCGTAGGGGACAGGGCCCTAAGAGCTGATAAACCCCTCCACTTT.

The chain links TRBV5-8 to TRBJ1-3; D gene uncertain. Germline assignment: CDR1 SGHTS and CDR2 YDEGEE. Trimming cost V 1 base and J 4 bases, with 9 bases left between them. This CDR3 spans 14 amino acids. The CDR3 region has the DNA TGTGCCAGCAGCTTGTTTCAGGTCGGAAACACCATATATTTT. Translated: CASSLFQVGNTIYF.

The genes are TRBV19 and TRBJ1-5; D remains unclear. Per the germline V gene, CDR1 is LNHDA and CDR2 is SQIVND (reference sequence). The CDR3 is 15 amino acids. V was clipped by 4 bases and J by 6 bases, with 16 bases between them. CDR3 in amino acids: CASSTGPGSIQPQHF. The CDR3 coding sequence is TGTGCCAGTAGTACCGGCCCGGGATCGATTCAGCCCCAGCATTTT.

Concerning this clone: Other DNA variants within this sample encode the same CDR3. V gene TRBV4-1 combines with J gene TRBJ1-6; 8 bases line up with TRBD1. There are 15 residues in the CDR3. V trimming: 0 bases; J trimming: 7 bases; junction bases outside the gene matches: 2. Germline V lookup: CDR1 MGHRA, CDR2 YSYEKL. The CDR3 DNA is TGCGCCAGCAGCCAAGAGGACAGGGAAAATTCACCCCTCCACTTT. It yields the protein CASSQEDRENSPLHF.

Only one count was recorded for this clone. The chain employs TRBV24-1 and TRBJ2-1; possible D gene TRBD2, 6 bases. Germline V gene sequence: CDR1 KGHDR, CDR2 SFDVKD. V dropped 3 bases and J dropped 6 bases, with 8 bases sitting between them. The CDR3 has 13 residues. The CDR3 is CATSDGDFNEQFF. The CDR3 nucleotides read TGTGCCACCAGTGATGGGGACTTCAATGAGCAGTTCTTC.

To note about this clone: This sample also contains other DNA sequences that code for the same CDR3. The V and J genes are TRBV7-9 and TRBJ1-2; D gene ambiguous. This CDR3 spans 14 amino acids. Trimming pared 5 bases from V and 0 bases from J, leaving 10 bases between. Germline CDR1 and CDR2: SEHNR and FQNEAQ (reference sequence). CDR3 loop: CASSLGGTNYGYTF. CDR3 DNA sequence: TGTGCCAGCAGCCTGGGCGGGACTAACTATGGCTACACCTTC. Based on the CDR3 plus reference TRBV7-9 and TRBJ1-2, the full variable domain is DTGVSQNPRHKITKRGQNVTFRCDPISEHNRLYWYRQTLGQGPEFLTYFQNEAQLEKSRLLSDRFSAERPKGSFSTLEIQRTEQGDSAMYLCASSLGGTNYGYTFGSGTRLTVV.

The CDR3 spells CASKTGDQPQHF. For the CDR3, the DNA is TGTGCCAGCAAAACAGGGGACCAGCCCCAGCATTTT. This chain links TRBV6-5 with TRBJ1-5; 7 bases align to TRBD1. The V gene's germline CDR1 is MNHEY and CDR2 SVGAGI. V was pared by 7 bases and J by 7 bases, with 4 bases of the junction left unmatched. This CDR3 is 12 amino acids long.

The CDR3 DNA reads as TGTGCCAGCAGCTTGCATTTCTCCTCAGATAATTCACCCCTCCACTTT. It yields the protein CASSLHFSSDNSPLHF. The V gene is TRBV5-4, the J gene TRBJ1-6; D remains unclear. Trimming pared 1 base from V and 5 bases from J, leaving 13 bases between. CDR3 size: 16 residues. Per germline, CDR1 SGHNT and CDR2 YYREEE (reference sequence).

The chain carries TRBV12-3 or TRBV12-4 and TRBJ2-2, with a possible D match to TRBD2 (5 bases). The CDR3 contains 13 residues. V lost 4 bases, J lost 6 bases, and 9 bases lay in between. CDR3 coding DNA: TGTGCCAGCAGTTACGGGGTCGCCGGGGAGCTGTTTTTT. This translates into CASSYGVAGELFF.

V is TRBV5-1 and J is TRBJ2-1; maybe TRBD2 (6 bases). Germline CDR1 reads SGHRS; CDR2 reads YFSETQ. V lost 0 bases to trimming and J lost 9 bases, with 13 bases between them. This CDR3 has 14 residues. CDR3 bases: TGCGCCAGCAGCTTGGCAGTTCGGGAGCTTGAGCAGTTCTTC. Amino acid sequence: CASSLAVRELEQFF.

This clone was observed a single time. The CDR3 DNA sequence: TGTGCCAGCAGCCAGGACAGGGTGGGAGGGGGGCCCCAGCATTTT. This encodes CASSQDRVGGGPQHF. This sequence joins TRBV6-5 and TRBJ1-5; 8 bases match TRBD1. CDR1 and CDR2 from the germline V gene are MNHEY and SVGAGI. After removal of 6 bases from V and 9 bases from J, the junction contained 13 bases not matched to a gene. The CDR3 loop spans 15 amino acids.

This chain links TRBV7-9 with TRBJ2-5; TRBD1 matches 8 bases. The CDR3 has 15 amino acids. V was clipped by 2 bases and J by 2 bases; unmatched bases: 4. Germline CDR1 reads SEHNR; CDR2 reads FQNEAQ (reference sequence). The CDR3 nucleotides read TGTGCCAGCAGCTTACAGGGGGCAAGACAAGAGACCCAGTACTTC. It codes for CASSLQGARQETQYF.

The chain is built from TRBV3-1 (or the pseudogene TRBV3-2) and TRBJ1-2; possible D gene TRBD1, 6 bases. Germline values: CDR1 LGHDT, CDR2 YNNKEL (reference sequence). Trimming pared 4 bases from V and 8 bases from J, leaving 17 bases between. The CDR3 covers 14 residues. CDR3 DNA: TGTGCCAGCAGCCCCGCCGGCCGTGGGGGCGGCTACACCTTC. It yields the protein CASSPAGRGGGYTF.

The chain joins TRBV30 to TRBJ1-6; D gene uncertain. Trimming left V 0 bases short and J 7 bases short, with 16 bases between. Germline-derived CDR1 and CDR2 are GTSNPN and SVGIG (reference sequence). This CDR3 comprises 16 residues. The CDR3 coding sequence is TGTGCCTGGAGTGTCCCAAGCGGACTGAGAAATTCACCCCTCCACTTT. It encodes CAWSVPSGLRNSPLHF.

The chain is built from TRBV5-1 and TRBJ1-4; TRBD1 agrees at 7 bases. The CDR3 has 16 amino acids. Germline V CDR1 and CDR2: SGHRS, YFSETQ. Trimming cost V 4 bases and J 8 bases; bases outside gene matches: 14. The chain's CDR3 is CASSPEYRGAREKLFF. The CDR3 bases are TGCGCCAGCAGCCCGGAATACAGGGGCGCTAGGGAAAAACTGTTTTTT.